This passage covers 27 T cell receptor beta chains from one sample sequenced in a study of cytomegalovirus exposure and HLA in healthy donors. Primers included in the PCR were 60 Vbeta and 13 Jbeta primers. The assay was immunoSEQ multiplex PCR, and TCRdb's table has in-frame clones only and misses some. The data hold approximately 170,000 clones, with about 76% observed a single time. The sample consisted of PBMCs. The receptors come from a woman aged 40 to 50 in good health and CMV-seropositive.

This clone was observed a handful of times. V gene TRBV4-3 combines with J gene TRBJ2-6; D call uncertain. The germline V and J ends were trimmed by 1 base and 0 bases, with 7 bases remaining between them. The CDR3 consists of 16 residues. Germline V CDR1 and CDR2: LGHNA, YSLEER. The CDR3 loop reads CASSQGASSGANVLTF. The CDR3 DNA reads TGCGCCAGCAGCCAAGGGGCAAGCTCTGGGGCCAACGTCCTGACTTTC.

This chain links TRBV7-2 with TRBJ2-7, with a possible D match to TRBD1 (7 bases). CDR3 length: 17 amino acids. Germline V gene data show CDR1 as SGHTA and CDR2 as FQGNSA. Trimming removed 1 base at V and 2 bases at J, with 18 bases between. CDR3 protein: CASSLGLATQGAYEQYF. Here the CDR3 DNA reads TGTGCCAGCAGCTTAGGCCTAGCGACCCAGGGGGCCTACGAGCAGTACTTC.

The CDR3 sequence is CASSPFAPGQGLIYTF. CDR3 DNA: TGTGCCAGCTCACCTTTCGCTCCGGGACAGGGTCTGATCTACACCTTC. This rearrangement joins TRBV18 to TRBJ1-2; 9 bases agree with TRBD1. CDR3 length: 16 amino acids. V lost 3 bases, J lost 10 bases, and 15 bases stayed unmatched. Germline values: CDR1 KGHSH, CDR2 LQKENI.

The chain is built from TRBV11-2 and TRBJ2-3; no reliable D call. The CDR3 totals 14 residues. Germline assignment: CDR1 SGHAT and CDR2 FQNNGV. Trimming shortened V by 0 bases and J by 0 bases, and 4 bases separated the two germline ends. The CDR3 loop is CASSLETSTDTQYF. DNA for the CDR3: TGTGCCAGCAGCTTAGAGACTAGCACAGATACGCAGTATTTT. Using reference TRBV11-2 and TRBJ2-3 for the parts outside the CDR3, the full variable domain is EAGVAQSPRYKIIEKRQSVAFWCNPISGHATLYWYQQILGQGPKLLIQFQNNGVVDDSQLPKDRFSAERLKGVDSTLKIQPAKLEDSAVYLCASSLETSTDTQYFGPGTRLTVL.

The J gene is TRBJ1-6, the V gene TRBV7-9; D gene unclear. V was shortened by 3 bases and J by 4 bases, with 7 bases between the two germline ends. The CDR3 is 14 amino acids. Germline CDR1 and CDR2: SEHNR and FQNEAQ (reference sequence). The CDR3 sequence: CASSFDSYNSPLHF. In DNA, the CDR3 is TGTGCCAGCAGCTTCGACTCTTATAATTCACCCCTCCACTTT.

CDR3 bases: TGTGCCAGCAGCCCAGGCAGGGCCTACCAAGAGACCCAGTACTTC. It translates to CASSPGRAYQETQYF. This rearrangement joins TRBV7-9 to TRBJ2-5; a possible D gene is TRBD1 (5 bases). Germline loops: CDR1 SEHNR, CDR2 FQNEAQ (reference sequence). V lost 5 bases, J lost 0 bases, and 13 bases lay in between. CDR3 length equals 15 residues. Based on the CDR3 plus reference TRBV7-9 and TRBJ2-5, the full variable domain is DTGVSQNPRHKITKRGQNVTFRCDPISEHNRLYWYRQTLGQGPEFLTYFQNEAQLEKSRLLSDRFSAERPKGSFSTLEIQRTEQGDSAMYLCASSPGRAYQETQYFGPGTRLLVL.

V usage is TRBV5-1 and J usage is TRBJ2-5, with D unresolved. The V gene's germline CDR1 is SGHRS and CDR2 YFSETQ. The V end lost 1 base, the J end lost 3 bases, and 10 bases lay between the germline ends. This CDR3 spans 14 amino acids. CDR3 protein: CASSLYRQEETQYF. The CDR3 DNA is TGCGCCAGCAGCTTGTACCGGCAGGAAGAGACCCAGTACTTC.

The J gene is TRBJ2-5, the V gene TRBV5-5; tentatively, D is TRBD1 (7 bases). In germline, CDR1 is SGHKS, CDR2 YYEKEE (reference sequence). Trimming removed 4 bases at V and 1 base at J, with 14 bases between. The CDR3 runs to 15 residues. CDR3 amino acids: CASSRGQGVQETQYF. CDR3 coding DNA: TGTGCCAGCAGCCGGGGGCAGGGGGTCCAAGAGACCCAGTACTTC.

The chain combines TRBV6-1 with TRBJ2-3; 8 bases are a match to TRBD1. From germline, CDR1 is MNHNS and CDR2 SASEGT. This CDR3 is built from 15 residues. V shed 7 bases, J shed 4 bases, and the junction held 10 bases outside the gene matches. DNA for the CDR3: TGTGCCAGCACCCTCAGGGGGCAGTATGCAGATACGCAGTATTTT. Its translation: CASTLRGQYADTQYF.

This clone was picked up a small number of times. V is TRBV30 and J is TRBJ1-6; 12 bases fit TRBD1. Germline values: CDR1 GTSNPN, CDR2 SVGIG (reference sequence). J was trimmed by 10 bases and V by 5 bases; bases with no gene match: 15. The CDR3 spans 17 residues. CDR3 sequence (DNA): TGTGCCTGGGGGAAGGATAGCGGGACAGGGGGCCGATCACCCCTCCACTTT. Protein: CAWGKDSGTGGRSPLHF.

The chain carries TRBV7-9 and TRBJ1-1, with D perhaps matching TRBD1 (6 bases). Germline CDR1 and CDR2: SEHNR and FQNEAQ (reference sequence). The CDR3 runs 14 residues. The V and J ends lost 7 bases and 5 bases respectively, with 17 bases between them. In DNA form, the CDR3 reads TGTGCCAGCACACGAAATAGAGGACAGACTGAAGCTTTCTTT. Translation: CASTRNRGQTEAFF.

Concerning this clone: An end of the junction differs from the germline gene, which may be a read error. The chain carries TRBV2 and TRBJ1-1, with D tentatively TRBD1 (6 bases). The CDR3 runs 13 residues. Germline V gene lookup returns CDR1 SNHLY and CDR2 FYNNEI. The CDR3 sequence is CVSRGGVWTEAFF. The CDR3, as DNA: TGTGTCAGCAGAGGGGGGGTGTGGACTGAAGCTTTCTTT.

The rearrangement links TRBV28 to TRBJ2-7; TRBD2 aligns across 9 bases. The germline V gene has CDR1 MDHEN and CDR2 SYDVKM. The V gene end was trimmed by 4 bases and the J gene end by 0 bases; junction bases not matched to a gene: 4. CDR3 length: 15 residues. The CDR3 bases are TGTGCCAGCAGTTCCCCGACTAGCGGCTCCTACGAGCAGTACTTC. Amino acids: CASSSPTSGSYEQYF.

This chain links TRBV19 with TRBJ1-2, with TRBD1 matching over 7 bases. The germline V gene has CDR1 LNHDA and CDR2 SQIVND (reference sequence). The CDR3 sequence is 13 residues long. V lost 9 bases, J lost 3 bases, and 7 bases stayed unmatched. The CDR3 reads CASHPGTDYGYTF. The CDR3 DNA follows: TGTGCCAGCCATCCCGGGACAGACTATGGCTACACCTTC.

This chain uses TRBV11-2 with TRBJ2-1, with a possible D match to TRBD1 (6 bases). The CDR3 loop spans 17 amino acids. V dropped 5 bases and J dropped 9 bases, with 26 bases sitting between them. Germline CDR1 reads SGHAT; CDR2 reads FQNNGV. The CDR3 bases are TGTGCCAGCAGCCCGAATCTGGGACAAGGGGCGGGCGGTGAGCAGTTCTTC. Translated, it gives CASSPNLGQGAGGEQFF.

V and J are TRBV2 and TRBJ2-7, with 9 bases aligning to TRBD1. The CDR3 is 17 residues long. The trim removed 5 bases at V and 0 bases at J, leaving 11 bases unmatched. Per the germline V gene, CDR1 is SNHLY and CDR2 is FYNNEI. The CDR3 DNA follows: TGTGCCAGCAGTCTAGGGATTGGGACAGGGAGCTCCTACGAGCAGTACTTC. Protein sequence: CASSLGIGTGSSYEQYF.

This clone was detected a few times. The gene calls are TRBV30 and TRBJ1-2; 8 bases line up with TRBD1. The CDR3 length is 13 residues. With V trimmed by 5 bases and J by 4 bases, 6 bases remained unmatched. The germline V gene encodes CDR1 GTSNPN and CDR2 SVGIG (reference sequence). The CDR3 region has the DNA TGTGCCTGGGGCCGGGACAGGCCCTATGGCTACACCTTC. Protein product: CAWGRDRPYGYTF.

In this sample, this clone turned up a few times. V gene TRBV29-1 combines with J gene TRBJ2-1; 14 bases are a match to TRBD2. The length of the CDR3 is 15 residues. Per germline, CDR1 SQVTM and CDR2 ANQGSEA. V trimming: 7 bases; J trimming: 4 bases; junction bases outside the gene matches: 6. CDR3 sequence: CSALGLAGVYNEQFF. CDR3 sequence (DNA): TGCAGCGCTTTGGGACTAGCGGGGGTTTACAATGAGCAGTTCTTC.

V and J are TRBV10-1 and TRBJ2-2; the match to TRBD2 covers 7 bases. V shed 4 bases and J 6 bases; nucleotides not matched to a gene: 14. Per germline, CDR1 WNHNN and CDR2 SYGVQD (reference sequence). CDR3 length equals 17 residues. CDR3 nucleotide sequence: TGCGCCAGCAGTGGGCGGACTAGTTCGTTCATCCCCGGGGAGCTGTTTTTT. This sequence encodes CASSGRTSSFIPGELFF.

The rearrangement uses TRBV25-1 and TRBJ2-5; a weak D match, TRBD1 (6 bases). The J call could be wrong; TRBJ2-7 is a better fit for the DNA end. The V gene's germline CDR1 is MGHDK and CDR2 SYGVNS. There are 12 residues in the CDR3. CDR3 amino acids: CASRGGSYEQYF. CDR3 nucleotides: TGTGCCAGCAGAGGGGGTTCCTACGAGCAGTACTTC.

The chain links TRBV11-2 to TRBJ2-3; TRBD2 is a possible D gene (7 bases). Deletions cut 1 base from V and 2 bases from J, with 16 bases between. CDR3 length equals 17 residues. The V gene's germline CDR1 is SGHAT and CDR2 FQNNGV. The CDR3 loop reads CASSLGVGGLVTDTQYF. The DNA of the CDR3 is TGTGCCAGCAGCTTAGGGGTCGGGGGGCTCGTCACAGATACGCAGTATTTT.

This chain joins TRBV6-6 and TRBJ2-7; D possibly corresponds to TRBD1 (5 bases). The CDR3 runs to 11 residues. V lost 2 bases to trimming and J lost 6 bases, with 5 bases between them. Germline-derived CDR1 and CDR2 are MNHNY and SVGAGI (reference sequence). The DNA of the CDR3 is TGTGCCAGCAGTTACGGGGCCGAGCAGTACTTC. This codes for CASSYGAEQYF.

In its sample, this clone was seen once. The rearrangement links TRBV21-1 to TRBJ1-2. TRBV21-1 is noted as a pseudogene. This CDR3 contains 17 residues. CDR3 DNA sequence: TGTGCCAGCAGCAAAGTCTATGGGAGACTTCTTAACTATGGCTACACCTTC. It encodes CASSKVYGRLLNYGYTF.

V and J are TRBV6-5 and TRBJ2-7, with 10 bases aligning to TRBD2. The CDR3 runs to 14 residues. Germline CDR1 reads MNHEY; CDR2 reads SVGAGI. The V and J ends lost 7 bases and 0 bases, in that order; junction bases with no gene match: 3. CDR3 loop: CASNLAGDSYEQYF. DNA of the CDR3: TGTGCCAGCAACCTAGCGGGGGACTCCTACGAGCAGTACTTC.

The rearrangement links TRBV7-6 to TRBJ2-3; possible D gene TRBD2, 5 bases. This CDR3 region has 14 residues. With 2 bases removed from V and 4 bases from J, the gap between germline ends came to 10 bases. Germline CDR1 is SGHVS and CDR2 is FNYEAQ. The CDR3 is CASSLLASADTQYF. The CDR3 DNA reads as TGTGCCAGCAGCTTACTAGCCTCAGCAGATACGCAGTATTTT. The whole variable domain, filled in from reference TRBV7-6 and TRBJ2-3, reads GAGVSQSPRYKVTKRGQDVALRCDPISGHVSLYWYRQALGQGPEFLTYFNYEAQQDKSGLPNDRFSAERPEGSISTLTIQRTEQRDSAMYRCASSLLASADTQYFGPGTRLTVL.

This chain uses TRBV7-9 with TRBJ1-2; 10 nucleotides align to TRBD1. Per germline, CDR1 SEHNR and CDR2 FQNEAQ (reference sequence). This CDR3 has 14 amino acids. V shed 5 bases, J shed 6 bases, and the junction held 6 bases outside the gene matches. CDR3 protein: CASSEGQGEDGYTF. In DNA form, the CDR3 reads TGTGCCAGCAGCGAAGGACAGGGGGAGGATGGCTACACCTTC.

The chain joins TRBV5-1 to TRBJ2-7, with a weak D call TRBD2 (6 bases). The CDR3 consists of 15 residues. V lost 4 bases and J lost 0, with 14 bases in between. Germline V gene sequence: CDR1 SGHRS, CDR2 YFSETQ. CDR3 loop: CASSRSAGSSYEQYF. CDR3 DNA: TGCGCCAGCAGCCGGTCAGCGGGTAGCTCCTACGAGCAGTACTTC.